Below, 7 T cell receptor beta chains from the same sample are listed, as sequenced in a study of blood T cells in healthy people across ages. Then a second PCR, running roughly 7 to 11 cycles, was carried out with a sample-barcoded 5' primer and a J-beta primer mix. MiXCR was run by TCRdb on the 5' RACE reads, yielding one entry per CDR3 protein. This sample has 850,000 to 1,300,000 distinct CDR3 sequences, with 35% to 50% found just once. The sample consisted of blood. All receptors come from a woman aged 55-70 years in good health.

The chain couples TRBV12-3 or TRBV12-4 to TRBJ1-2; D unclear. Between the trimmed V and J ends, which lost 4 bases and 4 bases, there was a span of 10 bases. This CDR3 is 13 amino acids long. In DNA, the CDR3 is TGTGCCAGCAGTTGGGAGAGAAGCTATGGCTACACCTTC. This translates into CASSWERSYGYTF.

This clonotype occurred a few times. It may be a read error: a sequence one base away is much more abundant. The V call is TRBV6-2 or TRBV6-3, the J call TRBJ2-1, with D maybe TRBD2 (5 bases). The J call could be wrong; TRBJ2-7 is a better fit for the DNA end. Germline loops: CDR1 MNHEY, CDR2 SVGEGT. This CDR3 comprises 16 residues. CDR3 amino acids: CASTPGAGSSYNEQYF. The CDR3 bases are TGTGCCAGCACCCCCGGAGCTGGGAGCTCCTACAATGAGCAGTACTTC.

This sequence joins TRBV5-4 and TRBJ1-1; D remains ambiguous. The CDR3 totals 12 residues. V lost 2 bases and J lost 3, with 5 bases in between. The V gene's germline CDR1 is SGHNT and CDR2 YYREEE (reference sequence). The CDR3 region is CASSFGHTEAFF. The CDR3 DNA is TGTGCCAGCAGCTTTGGGCACACTGAAGCTTTCTTT.

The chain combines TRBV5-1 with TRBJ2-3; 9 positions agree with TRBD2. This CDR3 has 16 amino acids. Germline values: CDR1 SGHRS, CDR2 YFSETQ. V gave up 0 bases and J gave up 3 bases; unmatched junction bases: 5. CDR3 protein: CASSLAGGRVTDTQYF. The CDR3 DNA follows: TGCGCCAGCAGCTTGGCCGGCGGGAGGGTTACAGATACGCAGTATTTT.

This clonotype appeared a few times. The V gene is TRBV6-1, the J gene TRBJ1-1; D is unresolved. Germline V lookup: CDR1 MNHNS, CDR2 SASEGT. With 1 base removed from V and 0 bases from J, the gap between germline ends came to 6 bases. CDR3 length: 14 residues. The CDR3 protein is CASSEVGMNTEAFF. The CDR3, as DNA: TGTGCCAGCAGTGAAGTCGGGATGAACACTGAAGCTTTCTTT.

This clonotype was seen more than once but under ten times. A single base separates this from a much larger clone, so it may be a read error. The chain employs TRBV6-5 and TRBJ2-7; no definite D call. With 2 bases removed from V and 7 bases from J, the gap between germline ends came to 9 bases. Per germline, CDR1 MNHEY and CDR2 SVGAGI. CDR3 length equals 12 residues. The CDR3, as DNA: TGTGCCAGCAGTTACCGGTCCGATGAGCAGTACTTC. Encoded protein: CASSYRSDEQYF.

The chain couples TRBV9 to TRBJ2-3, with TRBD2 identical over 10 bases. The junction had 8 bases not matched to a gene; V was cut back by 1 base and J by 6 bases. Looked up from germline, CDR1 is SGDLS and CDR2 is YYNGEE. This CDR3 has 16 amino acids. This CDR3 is CASSVRAGGEVDTQYF. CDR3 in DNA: TGTGCCAGCAGCGTACGAGCGGGAGGGGAGGTTGATACGCAGTATTTT.